The sequence of this TCR beta chain was determined in a study of early T cells in non-severe SARS-CoV-2 infection. Study overall: The chains were unpaired, and the sequenced material was bulk RNA from unsorted whole blood.

Concerning this clonotype itself: Its specificity is unknown.

Notes on the study in general: Sequences matched to VDJdb favored anti-spike CD8 responses, while private and CD4 specificities were missed.

Germline CDR1 MDHEN, CDR2 SYDVKM. The length of the CDR3 is 14 residues. V gave up 8 bases and J gave up 1 base; unmatched junction bases: 5. As part of library construction, unique molecular identifiers were attached to individual cDNA molecules. TCRdb analysed the 5' RACE reads with MiXCR anew, one entry per CDR3 protein. There are tens of thousands of distinct CDR3 sequences in the sample; roughly 5.7% occur only once, and less than 6% lies in the top ten. The genes are TRBV28 and TRBJ2-1; 7 nucleotides match TRBD2. The source of this sequence is an adult who was a healthcare worker with PCR-confirmed SARS-CoV-2 infection or an uninfected control (not recorded which). What was sequenced was whole blood. CDR3 DNA sequence: TGTGCCAGCCGGGAGGAGGGATCCTACAATGAGCAGTTCTTC. It specifies CASREEGSYNEQFF.